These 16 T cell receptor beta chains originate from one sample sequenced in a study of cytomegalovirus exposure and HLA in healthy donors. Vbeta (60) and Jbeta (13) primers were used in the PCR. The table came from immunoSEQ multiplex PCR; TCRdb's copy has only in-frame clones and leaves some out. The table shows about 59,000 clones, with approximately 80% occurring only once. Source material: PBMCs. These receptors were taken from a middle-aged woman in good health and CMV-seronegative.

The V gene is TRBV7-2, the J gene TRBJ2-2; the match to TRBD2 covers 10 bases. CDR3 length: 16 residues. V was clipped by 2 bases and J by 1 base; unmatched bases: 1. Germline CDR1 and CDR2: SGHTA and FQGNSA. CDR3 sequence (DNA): TGTGCCAGCAGCTTAAGACTAGCGGGGAACACCGGGGAGCTGTTTTTT. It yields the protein CASSLRLAGNTGELFF.

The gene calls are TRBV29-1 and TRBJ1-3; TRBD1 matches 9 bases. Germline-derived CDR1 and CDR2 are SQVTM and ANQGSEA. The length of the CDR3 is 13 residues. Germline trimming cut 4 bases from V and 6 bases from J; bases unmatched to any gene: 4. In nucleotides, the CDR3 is TGCAGCGTTGCGGAACAGGGGGCAAACACCATATATTTT. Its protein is CSVAEQGANTIYF.

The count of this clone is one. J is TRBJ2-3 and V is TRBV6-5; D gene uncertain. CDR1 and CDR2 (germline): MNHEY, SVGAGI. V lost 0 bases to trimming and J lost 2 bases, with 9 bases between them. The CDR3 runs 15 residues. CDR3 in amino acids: CASSYSGGPTDTQYF. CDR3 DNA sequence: TGTGCCAGCAGTTACTCCGGCGGTCCCACAGATACGCAGTATTTT.

The CDR3 loop is CASSLLRNQPQHF. In DNA, the CDR3 is TGTGCCAGCAGTTTGCTACGTAATCAGCCCCAGCATTTT. The chain joins TRBV27 to TRBJ1-5; D gene ambiguous. Trimming removed 3 bases at V and 4 bases at J, with 7 bases between. CDR3 size: 13 residues. The V gene's germline CDR1 is MNHEY and CDR2 SMNVEV (reference sequence).

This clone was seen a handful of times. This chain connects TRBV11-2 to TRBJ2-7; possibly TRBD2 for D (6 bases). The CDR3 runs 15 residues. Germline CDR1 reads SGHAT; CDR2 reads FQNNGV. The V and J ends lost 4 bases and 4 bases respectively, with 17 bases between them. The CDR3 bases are TGTGCCAGCAGCTACGATTCCGGGGGTTTTTACGAGCAGTACTTC. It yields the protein CASSYDSGGFYEQYF.

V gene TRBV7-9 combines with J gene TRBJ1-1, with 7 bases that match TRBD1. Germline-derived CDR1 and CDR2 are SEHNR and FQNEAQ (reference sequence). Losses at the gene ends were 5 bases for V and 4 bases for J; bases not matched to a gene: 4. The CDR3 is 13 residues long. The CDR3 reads CASSDRAGTEAFF. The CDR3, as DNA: TGTGCCAGCAGCGACAGGGCGGGCACTGAAGCTTTCTTT.

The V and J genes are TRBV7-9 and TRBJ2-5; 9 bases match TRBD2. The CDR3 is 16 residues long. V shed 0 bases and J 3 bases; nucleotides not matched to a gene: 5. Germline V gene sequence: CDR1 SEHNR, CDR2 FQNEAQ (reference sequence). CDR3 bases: TGTGCCAGCAGCTTAGCGAGTAGCGGGGGAGAAGAGACCCAGTACTTC. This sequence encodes CASSLASSGGEETQYF.

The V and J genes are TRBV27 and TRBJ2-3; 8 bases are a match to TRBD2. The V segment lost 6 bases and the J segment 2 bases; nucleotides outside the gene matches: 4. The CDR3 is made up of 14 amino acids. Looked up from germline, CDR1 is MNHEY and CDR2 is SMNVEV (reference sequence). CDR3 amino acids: CASRLAELTDTQYF. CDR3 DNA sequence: TGTGCCAGCAGACTAGCGGAACTCACAGATACGCAGTATTTT.

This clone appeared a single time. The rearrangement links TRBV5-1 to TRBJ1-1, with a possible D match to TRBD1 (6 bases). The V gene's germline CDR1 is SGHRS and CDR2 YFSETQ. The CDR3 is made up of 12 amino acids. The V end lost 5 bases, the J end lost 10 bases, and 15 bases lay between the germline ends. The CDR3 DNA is TGCGCCAGCAGGCAGGGGTCGGTGGGAGCTTTCTTT. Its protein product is CASRQGSVGAFF.

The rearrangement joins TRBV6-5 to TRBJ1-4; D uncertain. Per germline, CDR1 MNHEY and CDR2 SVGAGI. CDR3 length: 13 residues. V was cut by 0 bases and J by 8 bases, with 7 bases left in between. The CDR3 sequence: CASSYSLFEKLFF. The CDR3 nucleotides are TGTGCCAGCAGTTACTCTCTGTTCGAAAAACTGTTTTTT.

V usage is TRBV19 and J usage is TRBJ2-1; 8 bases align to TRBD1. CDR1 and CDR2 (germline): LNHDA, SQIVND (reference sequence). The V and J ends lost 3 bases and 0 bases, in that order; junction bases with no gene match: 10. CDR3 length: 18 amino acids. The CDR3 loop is CASSISQGQGLSYNEQFF. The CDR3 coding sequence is TGTGCCAGTAGTATTTCCCAAGGACAGGGTCTCTCCTACAATGAGCAGTTCTTC.

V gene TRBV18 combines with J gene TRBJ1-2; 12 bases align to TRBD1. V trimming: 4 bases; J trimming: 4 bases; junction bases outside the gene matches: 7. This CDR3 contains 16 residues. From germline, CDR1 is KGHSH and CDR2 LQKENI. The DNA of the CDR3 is TGTGCCAGCTCACAAGGGACAGGGGGCAGCTCCTATGGCTACACCTTC. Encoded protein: CASSQGTGGSSYGYTF.

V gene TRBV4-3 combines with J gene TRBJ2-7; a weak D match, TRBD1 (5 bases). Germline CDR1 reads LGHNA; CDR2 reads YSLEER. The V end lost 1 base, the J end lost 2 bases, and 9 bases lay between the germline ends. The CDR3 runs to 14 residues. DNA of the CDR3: TGCGCCAGCAGCCAAGCGGCAGGGCCCTACGAGCAGTACTTC. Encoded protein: CASSQAAGPYEQYF.

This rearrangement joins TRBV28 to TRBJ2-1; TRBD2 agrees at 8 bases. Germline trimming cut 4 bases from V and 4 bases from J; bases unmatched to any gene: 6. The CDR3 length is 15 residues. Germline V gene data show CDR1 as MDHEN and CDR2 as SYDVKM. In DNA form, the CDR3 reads TGTGCCAGCAGTTCAGCGGGAGCCCAATACAATGAGCAGTTCTTC. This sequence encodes CASSSAGAQYNEQFF.

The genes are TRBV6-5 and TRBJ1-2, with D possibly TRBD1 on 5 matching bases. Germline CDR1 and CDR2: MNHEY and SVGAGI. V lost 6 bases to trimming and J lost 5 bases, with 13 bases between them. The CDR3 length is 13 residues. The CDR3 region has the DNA TGTGCCAGCAGCACAGGAAGGGGTTATGGCTACACCTTC. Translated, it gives CASSTGRGYGYTF.

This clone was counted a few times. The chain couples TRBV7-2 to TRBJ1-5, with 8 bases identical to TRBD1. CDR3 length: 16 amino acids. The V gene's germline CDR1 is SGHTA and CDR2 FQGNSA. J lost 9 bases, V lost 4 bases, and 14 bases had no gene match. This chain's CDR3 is CASSSDPTGAGGPQHF. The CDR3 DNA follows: TGTGCCAGCAGCTCCGACCCGACAGGGGCCGGAGGGCCCCAGCATTTT.